Listed below are T cell receptor beta chains from one sample, sequenced in a study of blood T cell repertoires in COVID-19. Clones were sequenced by immunoSEQ multiplex PCR, and TCRdb holds only the in-frame ones, with some missing. The sample records about 270,000 clones, 80% to 90% being singletons. Sequencing input: PBMCs or T cells enriched from blood (not recorded which). The receptors originated from a woman aged 18 to 35 who had recovered from COVID-19. CDR3s include the opening cysteine and the closing phenylalanine or tryptophan. The order of the fields is clone size, J gene, CDR3 length, V gene, D gene, CDR3 DNA, CDR3 protein. A D gene is named only where the DNA matches it firmly. Some rows mark clone size as missing; the rest say once, few, many or name a class of expanded clone.

.	TRBJ2-3	15	TRBV7-6	TRBD2	TGTGCCAGCAGCTTCCTTAGCGGGGGGGTTGATACGCAGTATTTT	CASSFLSGGVDTQYF
.	TRBJ2-7	18	TRBV28	TRBD2	TGTGCCAGCAGTTTATCTCCCAATAGCGGGGAGAGCTCCTACGAGCAGTACTTC	CASSLSPNSGESSYEQYF
.	TRBJ2-2	15	TRBV14	TRBD1	TGTGCCAGCAGCCCCTGGGACAGGGCGAGTCGAAAGCTGTTTTTT	CASSPWDRASRKLFF
.	TRBJ1-2	12	TRBV6-5	TRBD1	TGTGCCAGTTCCAGGGGGCAGAATGGCTACACCTTC	CASSRGQNGYTF
.	TRBJ1-2	17	TRBV5-1	TRBD1	TGCGCCAGCAGCAGACGGACAGGGGACGGCAGCAACTATGGCTACACCTTC	CASSRRTGDGSNYGYTF
.	TRBJ2-1	13	TRBV5-1	.	TGCGCCAGCAGCGTGGACGGTCAAAATGAGCAGTTCTTC	CASSVDGQNEQFF
.	TRBJ2-7	12	TRBV11-2	.	TGTGCCAGCAGCTCCAACAGGGTCGAGCAGTACTTC	CASSSNRVEQYF
.	TRBJ1-1	14	TRBV5-1	.	TGCGCCAGCAGCTTGCCAGGGGAAAGCACTGAAGCTTTCTTT	CASSLPGESTEAFF
.	TRBJ2-6	14	TRBV2	.	TGTGCCAGCAGCCCAGGGGCGGGGGCCAACGTCCTGACTTTC	CASSPGAGANVLTF
.	TRBJ1-1	12	TRBV10-3	TRBD1	TGTGCCATCAGGGGGACAGGCACTGAAGCTTTCTTT	CAIRGTGTEAFF
.	TRBJ1-1	13	TRBV2	.	TGTGCCAGCAGTGCGGTCGAGAACACTGAAGCTTTCTTT	CASSAVENTEAFF
.	TRBJ2-1	14	TRBV15	TRBD1	TGTGCCACCAGCTTCGGGACAGGGTTCAATGAGCAGTTCTTC	CATSFGTGFNEQFF
.	TRBJ1-2	12	TRBV9	.	TGTGCCAGCAGTAAATCGAACTATGGCTACACCTTC	CASSKSNYGYTF
.	TRBJ2-1	15	TRBV27	TRBD1	TGTGCCAGCAGTTTGGTCAGGGGGATTTGGGATGAGCAGTTCTTC	CASSLVRGIWDEQFF
.	TRBJ1-2	14	TRBV4-2	.	TGTGCCAGCAGCCAAGATAGGTGGGAGGGTGGCTACACCTTC	CASSQDRWEGGYTF
.	TRBJ1-5	14	TRBV27	.	TGTGCCAGCAGTTTTGGGACAAGCAATCAGCCCCAGCATTTT	CASSFGTSNQPQHF
.	TRBJ2-5	15	TRBV4-1	.	TGCGCCAGCAGCCAAGAAGGCGGGGTTGGCGAGACCCAGTACTTC	CASSQEGGVGETQYF
once	TRBJ1-2	16	TRBV15	.	TGTGCCACCAGCAGAGATTTTGCAGGGAGGAACTATGGCTACACCTTC	CATSRDFAGRNYGYTF
.	TRBJ1-6	14	TRBV5-4	TRBD1	TGTGCCAGCAGCATCGACAGGGGGAATTCACCCCTCCACTTT	CASSIDRGNSPLHF
once	TRBJ2-6	17	TRBV3-1/TRBV3-2	.	TGTGCCAGCAGCCGCCAATTTGCGGGGACCGGGGCCAACGTCCTGACTTTC	CASSRQFAGTGANVLTF
.	TRBJ1-2	16	TRBV5-1	TRBD1	TGCGCCAGCAGTTATGGGACAGGCTCCTCTAACTATGGCTACACCTTC	CASSYGTGSSNYGYTF
once	TRBJ2-5	15	TRBV11-2	TRBD1	TGTGCCAGCAGCCGGGACAGTGGAAACGAAGAGACCCAGTACTTC	CASSRDSGNEETQYF
.	TRBJ2-2	15	TRBV5-1	.	TGCGCCAGCAGCTTGGGGGGCGCGAACACCGGGGAGCTGTTTTTT	CASSLGGANTGELFF
.	TRBJ1-5	15	TRBV9	TRBD1	TGTGCCAGCAGCCCAGGGGACAGGGGAGAGCAGCCCCAGCATTTT	CASSPGDRGEQPQHF
.	TRBJ2-2	14	TRBV2	.	TGTGCCAGCAGTCGATTACAGGGCGCCGGGGAGCTGTTTTTT	CASSRLQGAGELFF
.	TRBJ2-7	12	TRBV5-6	.	TGTGCCAGCAGCTTTGGACTTGACGAGCAGTACTTC	CASSFGLDEQYF
once	TRBJ1-2	13	TRBV19	.	TGTGCCAGTAGTAACCTCTGGGGCGCCGGCTACACCTTC	CASSNLWGAGYTF
.	TRBJ1-5	12	TRBV7-9	.	TGTGCCAGCAGCTTAGACCAGGGCCCCCAGCATTTT	CASSLDQGPQHF
.	TRBJ1-2	15	TRBV5-1	.	TGCGCCAGCCGGGACACAGGAGGTTCGGACTATGGCTACACCTTC	CASRDTGGSDYGYTF
.	TRBJ1-2	15	TRBV5-8	TRBD1	TGTGCCAGCAGGCCTACAGGGGCCATCAACTATGGCTACACCTTC	CASRPTGAINYGYTF
.	TRBJ2-6	18	TRBV5-1	TRBD1	TGCGCCAGCAGCGGGAGGGACAGGGGACTGATTGGGGCCAACGTCCTGACTTTC	CASSGRDRGLIGANVLTF
.	TRBJ2-5	16	TRBV9	.	TGTGCCAGCAGCGTAGGGCGCGGGGCCTGGGGAGAGACCCAGTACTTC	CASSVGRGAWGETQYF
.	TRBJ2-1	15	TRBV4-1	TRBD2	TGCGCCAGCAGTCTAGCGGGGGCCCCGAGGATAGGGCAGTTCTTC	CASSLAGAPRIGQFF
.	TRBJ1-2	17	TRBV2	.	TGTGCCAGCAGCGGTCCCCCAGGGCCCGAAGCTAACTATGGCTACACCTTC	CASSGPPGPEANYGYTF
.	TRBJ1-1	13	TRBV2	.	TGTGCCAGCATTTCTCCGGGGGGAACTGAAGCTTTCTTT	CASISPGGTEAFF
.	TRBJ1-1	15	TRBV2	.	TGTGCCAGCAGTGAAGCGCCGGGTCCGAACACTGAAGCTTTCTTT	CASSEAPGPNTEAFF
once	TRBJ1-2	13	TRBV5-1	.	TGCGCCAGCAGCTTCCCAGGGGACCGGGGCTACACCTTC	CASSFPGDRGYTF
.	TRBJ1-1	15	TRBV7-9	TRBD1	TGTGCCAGCAGCTTATTAGAGACAGGGGGCACTGAAGCTTTCTTT	CASSLLETGGTEAFF
.	TRBJ1-2	12	TRBV12-5	.	TGTGCTAGTGGTTCTACTAACTATGGCTACACCTTC	CASGSTNYGYTF
.	TRBJ1-1	14	TRBV7-9	TRBD1	TGTGCCAGCAGTCCGACAGGGACGAACACTGAAGCTTTCTTT	CASSPTGTNTEAFF
.	TRBJ2-7	16	TRBV5-1	.	TGCGCCAGCAGCTTGGTTGAAGGGGCCGTTAACTACGAGCAGTACTTC	CASSLVEGAVNYEQYF
.	TRBJ1-1	16	TRBV10-3	TRBD1	TGTGCCATCAGTGTCTCGGGACAGGGGACGAACACTGAAGCTTTCTTT	CAISVSGQGTNTEAFF
.	TRBJ1-2	18	TRBV12-5	.	TGTGCTAGTGGTTTGGTACGGGGGTGGGGTGGTAGATTTGATGGCTACACCTTC	CASGLVRGWGGRFDGYTF
.	TRBJ1-2	13	TRBV5-1	TRBD1	TGCGCCAGCAGCCAGACAGGGGAGAGTGGCTACACCTTC	CASSQTGESGYTF
.	TRBJ1-3	15	TRBV3-1/TRBV3-2	.	TGTGCCAGCAGCCGCACAGGGAGCTCTGGAAACACCATATATTTT	CASSRTGSSGNTIYF
.	TRBJ2-1	12	TRBV28	TRBD2	TGTGCCAGCAGCCTACCTAGGGAGGGGCAGTTCTTC	CASSLPREGQFF
once	TRBJ1-1	14	TRBV5-4	.	TGTGCCAGCAGCTTGGATCTGGGGGGCACTGAAGCTTTCTTT	CASSLDLGGTEAFF
.	TRBJ1-1	13	TRBV30	TRBD1	TGTGCCTGGATTGACAGGGCGGACACTGAAGCTTTCTTT	CAWIDRADTEAFF
.	TRBJ2-2	16	TRBV6-6	TRBD2	TGTGCCAGCAGTCGACTAGCGGGCGTGGACACCGGGGAGCTGTTTTTT	CASSRLAGVDTGELFF
.	TRBJ1-4	16	TRBV4-1	.	TGCGCCAGCAGCCAAGTCCTTCGGGGGTTAGGTGAAAAACTGTTTTTT	CASSQVLRGLGEKLFF
.	TRBJ1-2	13	TRBV3-1/TRBV3-2	TRBD1	TGTGCCAGCAGCGACGCCGGGACAGGTGGCTACACCTTC	CASSDAGTGGYTF
once	TRBJ2-5	19	TRBV4-2	TRBD2	TGTGCCAGCAGCCAAGGGGTAGCGGGGGGGCTCTCTTGGCAAGAGACCCAGTACTTC	CASSQGVAGGLSWQETQYF
.	TRBJ1-1	13	TRBV6-5	TRBD1	TGTGCCAGCAGCGCTGACAGGGGGACTGAAGCTTTCTTT	CASSADRGTEAFF
.	TRBJ2-3	15	TRBV9	TRBD1	TGTGCCAGCAGCGCTACAGGGGGCGTCGCAGATACGCAGTATTTT	CASSATGGVADTQYF
.	TRBJ1-4	14	TRBV6-1	TRBD1	TGTGCCAGCAGTGAGGGGACAGGAAGTGAAAAACTGTTTTTT	CASSEGTGSEKLFF